The 15 T cell receptor beta chains below come from one sample, sequenced in a study of control samples from healthy donors and cancer patients. The assay was immunoSEQ multiplex PCR, and TCRdb's table has in-frame clones only and misses some. The profile shows 150,000 to 160,000 clones, approximately 93% of them singletons. Sequencing was performed on blood. The origin of the receptors is a man aged 35-49 years in good health.

The chain links TRBV6-1 to TRBJ1-2; tentative D call: TRBD1 (5 bases). The CDR3 runs to 15 residues. The germline V gene has CDR1 MNHNS and CDR2 SASEGT. V lost 2 bases and J lost 2, with 12 bases in between. CDR3 residues: CASSEYVGGNYGYTF. The CDR3 nucleotides are TGTGCCAGCAGTGAATATGTTGGGGGAAACTATGGCTACACCTTC.

CDR3: CSVPDRGDGYTF. The CDR3 DNA reads TGCAGCGTCCCGGACAGGGGTGATGGCTACACCTTC. V is TRBV29-1 and J is TRBJ1-2, with 9 positions matching TRBD1. CDR1 SQVTM and CDR2 ANQGSEA come from the germline V gene. V lost 6 bases, J lost 6 bases, and 5 bases stayed unmatched. CDR3 length: 12 residues.

The chain is built from TRBV4-1 and TRBJ1-3; D not resolved. The germline gives CDR1 MGHRA, CDR2 YSYEKL. The V end was cut by 3 bases, the J end by 8 bases, with 14 bases between. The CDR3 is made up of 14 amino acids. The CDR3: CASSQGDTLDTIYF. The CDR3 DNA is TGCGCCAGCAGCCAGGGTGACACGTTGGACACCATATATTTT.

The gene calls are TRBV19 and TRBJ2-3, with TRBD2 matching over 9 bases. CDR3 length equals 15 residues. Germline V CDR1 and CDR2: LNHDA, SQIVND (reference sequence). The junction had 5 bases not matched to a gene; V was cut back by 6 bases and J by 1 base. This CDR3 is CASRLAGQGTDTQYF. DNA for the CDR3: TGTGCCAGTAGGCTAGCGGGGCAGGGCACAGATACGCAGTATTTT.

The rearrangement joins TRBV2 to TRBJ1-2, with 7 bases identical to TRBD1. Germline loops: CDR1 SNHLY, CDR2 FYNNEI. J lost 6 bases, V lost 6 bases, and 7 bases had no gene match. The CDR3 totals 13 residues. The chain's CDR3 is CASSLDREDGYTF. Written as DNA, the CDR3 is TGTGCCAGCAGCTTAGACAGGGAGGATGGCTACACCTTC.

The genes are TRBV7-2 and TRBJ1-2; the match to TRBD1 covers 7 bases. The germline V gene encodes CDR1 SGHTA and CDR2 FQGNSA. There are 14 residues in the CDR3. With 3 bases clipped from V and 3 bases from J, the junction kept 4 bases outside the gene matches. CDR3 in amino acids: CASSFSGGDYGYTF. DNA for the CDR3: TGTGCCAGCAGCTTTTCAGGGGGAGACTATGGCTACACCTTC.

J is TRBJ2-3 and V is TRBV3-1 (or the pseudogene TRBV3-2); a possible D gene is TRBD1 (5 bases). Trimming cost V 8 bases and J 3 bases, with 21 bases left between them. This CDR3 has 16 amino acids. CDR1 and CDR2 (germline): LGHDT, YNNKEL (reference sequence). DNA of the CDR3: TGTGCCAGCGGCCGAACAGGTTTTAGTGGGACAGATACGCAGTATTTT. Its protein product is CASGRTGFSGTDTQYF.

This clone was detected once. This chain uses TRBV19 with TRBJ1-1; the D gene is possibly TRBD1 (5 bases). Trimming took 7 bases from V and 1 from J, leaving 10 bases between them. CDR1 is LNHDA, CDR2 SQIVND, per germline (reference sequence). This CDR3 has 13 residues. The CDR3 loop is CASKSQGNTEAFF. The CDR3 nucleotides read TGTGCCAGTAAAAGTCAGGGGAACACTGAAGCTTTCTTT. Filled out from reference TRBV19 and TRBJ1-1, the complete variable domain reads DGGITQSPKYLFRKEGQNVTLSCEQNLNHDAMYWYRQDPGQGLRLIYYSQIVNDFQKGDIAEGYSVSREKKESFPLTVTSAQKNPTAFYLCASKSQGNTEAFFGQGTRLTVV.

The V and J genes are TRBV5-6 and TRBJ2-4, with 9 bases identical to TRBD1. The germline CDR1 and CDR2 sequences are SGHDT and YYEEEE. Trimming at V came to 4 bases and at J to 9 bases, leaving 8 bases not matched to a gene. The CDR3 runs to 14 residues. This chain's CDR3 is CASSVPGQGAIQYF. The CDR3 DNA reads TGTGCCAGCAGCGTGCCGGGACAGGGTGCCATTCAGTACTTC.

The chain uses TRBV28 and TRBJ1-5, with D maybe TRBD1 (6 bases). The CDR3 spans 13 residues. Germline V gene sequence: CDR1 MDHEN, CDR2 SYDVKM. Trimming shortened V by 5 bases and J by 7 bases, and 12 bases separated the two germline ends. The CDR3 is CASSPRTVQPQHF. CDR3 nucleotides: TGTGCCAGCAGTCCCAGGACAGTCCAGCCCCAGCATTTT.

The chain employs TRBV12-3 or TRBV12-4 and TRBJ1-5, with D unclear. Trimming took off 3 bases at V and 5 bases at J, with 8 bases between the two ends. The CDR3 runs 13 residues. CDR3 in amino acids: CASSLQVDQPQHF. CDR3 nucleotide sequence: TGTGCCAGCAGTTTGCAAGTCGATCAGCCCCAGCATTTT.

The chain has TRBV19 and TRBJ1-4; D ambiguous. Germline lookup yields CDR1 LNHDA and CDR2 SQIVND (reference sequence). The CDR3 consists of 13 residues. V lost 6 bases and J lost 6, with 11 bases in between. CDR3 amino acids: CASSRTGYEKLFF. In DNA, the CDR3 is TGTGCCAGTAGCCGCACGGGGTATGAAAAACTGTTTTTT.

The chain has TRBV24-1 and TRBJ1-6, with D perhaps matching TRBD1 (5 bases). The V end lost 7 bases, the J end lost 5 bases, and 11 bases lay between the germline ends. The CDR3 has 14 residues. Per germline, CDR1 KGHDR and CDR2 SFDVKD. The CDR3 region has the DNA TGTGCCACCAGGGGCCAAGGGGATAATTCACCCCTCCACTTT. Amino acids: CATRGQGDNSPLHF.

J is TRBJ1-1 and V is TRBV5-1, with TRBD1 matching over 8 bases. CDR1 and CDR2 from the germline V gene are SGHRS and YFSETQ. V lost 1 base to trimming and J lost 4 bases; unmatched junction nucleotides: 9. The CDR3 extends over 16 amino acids. CDR3 nucleotides: TGCGCCAGCAGCTTGCCAGTTCAGGGGGCACGCACTGAAGCTTTCTTT. It encodes CASSLPVQGARTEAFF.

V gene TRBV6-6 combines with J gene TRBJ1-1; D is unclear. The CDR3 extends over 11 amino acids. The germline V gene has CDR1 MNHNY and CDR2 SVGAGI (reference sequence). V dropped 4 bases and J dropped 6 bases, with 6 bases sitting between them. This chain's CDR3 is CASSSRAEAFF. Here the CDR3 DNA reads TGTGCCAGCAGTTCACGGGCTGAAGCTTTCTTT.